The rows below give T cell receptor beta chains drawn from one sample of a study of T cell responses to AZD1222 COVID-19 vaccine. Repertoires were generated with immunoSEQ multiplex PCR, while TCRdb's copy carries only in-frame clones and drops some. In the table there are approximately 130,000 clones, around 89% of which are singletons. Sequences were derived from peripheral blood, sampled 28 days after the second AZD1222 dose. The source is an adult who received the AZD1222 COVID-19 vaccine. The CDR3 runs from the conserved cysteine through the conserved F or W. D genes are given only for firm matches. Size values are once, few and many counts, or a class for expanded clones, and some rows have none.

d_gene	v_gene	j_gene	abundance	CDR3nt	CDR3aa
TRBD2	TRBV27	TRBJ2-5	-	TGTGCCAGCAGTCGATGGGGGAATACTAGCGGGAGGTTCCAAGAGACCCAGTACTTC	CASSRWGNTSGRFQETQYF
TRBD2	TRBV10-2	TRBJ2-1	-	TGCGCCACCGCCACCGGACTAGCGGGGTACAATGAGCAGTTCTTC	CATATGLAGYNEQFF
TRBD1	TRBV12-3/TRBV12-4	TRBJ1-5	-	TGTGCCAGTTCGGACAGGGGCGGACAGCCCCAGCATTTT	CASSDRGGQPQHF
-	TRBV5-1	TRBJ1-2	-	TGCGCCAGCAGCTCTAACAATAACTATGGCTACACCTTC	CASSSNNNYGYTF
-	TRBV14	TRBJ1-2	-	TGTGCCAGCAGCTCGGGAGCTACCGGCTACACCTTC	CASSSGATGYTF
-	TRBV5-8	TRBJ1-5	-	TGTGCCAGCAGCTTGTTTGAAGGGGGAGATAGCAATCAGCCCCAGCATTTT	CASSLFEGGDSNQPQHF
-	TRBV7-9	TRBJ1-5	once	TGTGCCAGCAGCTTAGGGTCCGGTCAGCCCCAGCATTTT	CASSLGSGQPQHF
-	TRBV6-1	TRBJ1-5	-	TGTGCCAGCAGTGCCCCGGTCACGGGAGGCAATCAGCCCCAGCATTTT	CASSAPVTGGNQPQHF
-	TRBV4-1	TRBJ2-2	-	TGCGCCAGCAGCCAAGTAGGGCTAGCCACCCGGTGGGAGCTGTTTTTT	CASSQVGLATRWELFF
-	TRBV4-1	TRBJ1-4	-	TGCGCCAGCAGCCAAATGACTGCAACTAATGAAAAACTGTTTTTT	CASSQMTATNEKLFF
-	TRBV7-9	TRBJ2-2	-	TGTGCCAGCAGCCCTTACACCGGGGAGCTGTTTTTT	CASSPYTGELFF
-	TRBV11-1	TRBJ2-3	-	TGTGCCAGCAGCCCTCGACTAGTTTCCGATACGCAGTATTTT	CASSPRLVSDTQYF
TRBD1	TRBV10-2	TRBJ1-1	-	TGCGCCAGCACCGGACAGGGATCCACTGAAGCTTTCTTT	CASTGQGSTEAFF
TRBD2	TRBV10-2	TRBJ2-1	-	TGCGCCAGCGGCGGGGCGGGAGGGCCAGGTGAGCAGTTCTTC	CASGGAGGPGEQFF
TRBD1	TRBV3-1/TRBV3-2	TRBJ2-1	-	TGTGCCAGCAGCCAAGTGACAGGGTGGATGGGTGAGCAGTTCTTC	CASSQVTGWMGEQFF
-	TRBV6-4	TRBJ2-6	-	TGTGCCAGCAGTGACTCGAAGGGCTTTGGGGCCAACGTCCTGACTTTC	CASSDSKGFGANVLTF
TRBD1	TRBV5-4	TRBJ2-3	-	TGTGCCAGCAGCGCCGGACAGGGAGATACGCAGTATTTT	CASSAGQGDTQYF
-	TRBV2	TRBJ2-5	-	TGTGCCAGCAGTGAAGAACTCCCTGGGGAGACCCAGTACTTC	CASSEELPGETQYF
-	TRBV5-1	TRBJ1-4	once	TGCGCCAGCAGCTTGTGGTCGGACCAACCGCATGAAAAACTGTTTTTT	CASSLWSDQPHEKLFF
TRBD1	TRBV3-1/TRBV3-2	TRBJ1-2	-	TGTGCCAGCAGCCAACTACAGGGGTTTAACTATGGCTACACCTTC	CASSQLQGFNYGYTF
-	TRBV19	TRBJ1-5	-	TGTGCCAGTACTGGGCTTTATCAGCCCCAGCATTTT	CASTGLYQPQHF
TRBD1	TRBV29-1	TRBJ1-1	few	TGCAGCGTGGGGGACAGGGGAAAGGGTGAAGCTTTCTTT	CSVGDRGKGEAFF